One T cell receptor (beta chain) is described in this entry. Antigen specificity is unknown. This record belongs to a study of monozygotic twins with inflammatory bowel disease. From its re-call of the 5' RACE reads, TCRdb lists each CDR3 protein once, without DNA. The sample features about 330,000 distinct CDR3 sequences, with 2% to 2.5% in its top ten. Study results and limitations: Ultimately, a single strong signal or clonotype associated with IBD was not supported.

The CDR3 runs 16 residues. Germline CDR1 reads MNHEY; CDR2 reads SVGEGT. This TCR came from a human donor with ulcerative colitis or Crohn's disease, or a healthy co-twin of an affected twin (not recorded which). Source material: blood. The V gene is TRBV6-2 or TRBV6-3, the J gene TRBJ1-1; TCRdb indicates TRBD1, and absent DNA this call remains unverified. The CDR3 loop is CASTGAKTDMNTEAFF.